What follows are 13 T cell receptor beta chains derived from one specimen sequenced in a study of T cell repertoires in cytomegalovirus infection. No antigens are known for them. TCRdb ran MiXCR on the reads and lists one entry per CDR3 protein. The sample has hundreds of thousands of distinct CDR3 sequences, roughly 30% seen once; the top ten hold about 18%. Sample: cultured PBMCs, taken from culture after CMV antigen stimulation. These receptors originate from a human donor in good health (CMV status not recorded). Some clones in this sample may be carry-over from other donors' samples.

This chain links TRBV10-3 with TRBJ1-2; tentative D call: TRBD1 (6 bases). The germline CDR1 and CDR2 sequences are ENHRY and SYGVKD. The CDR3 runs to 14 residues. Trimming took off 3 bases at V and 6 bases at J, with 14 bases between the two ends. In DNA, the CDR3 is TGTGCCATCAGTGATGGGGGGCGCGTCGATGGCTACACCTTC. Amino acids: CAISDGGRVDGYTF.

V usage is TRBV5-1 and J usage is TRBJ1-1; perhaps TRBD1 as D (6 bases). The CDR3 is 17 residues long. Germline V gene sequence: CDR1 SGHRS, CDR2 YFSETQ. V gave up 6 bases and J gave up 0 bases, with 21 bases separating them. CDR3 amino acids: CASTPGAQGRMNTEAFF. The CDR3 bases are TGCGCCAGCACCCCAGGGGCCCAGGGTAGAATGAACACTGAAGCTTTCTTT. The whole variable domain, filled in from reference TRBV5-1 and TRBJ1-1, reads KAGVTQTPRYLIKTRGQQVTLSCSPISGHRSVSWYQQTPGQGLQFLFEYFSETQRNKGNFPGRFSGRQFSNSRSEMNVSTLELGDSALYLCASTPGAQGRMNTEAFFGQGTRLTVV.

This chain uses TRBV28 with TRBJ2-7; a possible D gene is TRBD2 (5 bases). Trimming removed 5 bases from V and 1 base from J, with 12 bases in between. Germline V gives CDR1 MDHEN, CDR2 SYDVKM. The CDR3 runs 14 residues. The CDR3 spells CASSPAGESYEQYF. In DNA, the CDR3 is TGTGCCAGCAGTCCGGCCGGGGAGTCCTACGAGCAGTACTTC.

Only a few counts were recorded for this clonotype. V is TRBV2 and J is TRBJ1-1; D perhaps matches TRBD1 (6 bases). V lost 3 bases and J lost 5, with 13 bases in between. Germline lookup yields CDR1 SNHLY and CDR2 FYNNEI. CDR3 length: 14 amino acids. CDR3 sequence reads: CASSDGGGGTEAFF. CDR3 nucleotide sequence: TGTGCCAGCAGTGATGGAGGGGGAGGAACTGAAGCTTTCTTT.

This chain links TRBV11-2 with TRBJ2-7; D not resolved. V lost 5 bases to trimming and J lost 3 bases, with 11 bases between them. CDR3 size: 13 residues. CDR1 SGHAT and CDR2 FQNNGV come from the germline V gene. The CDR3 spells CASSRPSGYEQYF. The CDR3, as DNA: TGTGCCAGCAGCCGCCCCTCAGGCTACGAGCAGTACTTC.

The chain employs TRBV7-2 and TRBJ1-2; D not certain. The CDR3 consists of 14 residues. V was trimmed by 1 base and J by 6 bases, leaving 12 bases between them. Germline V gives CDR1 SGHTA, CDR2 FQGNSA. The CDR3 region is CASSLVFSGDGYTF. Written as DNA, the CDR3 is TGTGCCAGCAGCTTAGTATTCTCCGGGGATGGCTACACCTTC.

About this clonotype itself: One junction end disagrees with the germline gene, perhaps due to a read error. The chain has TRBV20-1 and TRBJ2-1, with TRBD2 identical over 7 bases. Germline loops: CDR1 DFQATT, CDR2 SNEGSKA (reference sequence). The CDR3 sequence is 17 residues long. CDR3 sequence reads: CSARAARTSFSYNEQFF. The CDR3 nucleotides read TGCAGTGCCAGAGCGGCAAGGACTAGTTTCTCCTACAATGAGCAGTTCTTC.

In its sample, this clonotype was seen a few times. The CDR3 coding sequence is TGTGCCAGTAGTATGAGGCGGTACACTGAAGCTTTCTTT. Its protein is CASSMRRYTEAFF. This rearrangement joins TRBV19 to TRBJ1-1, with unresolved D. Between the trimmed V and J ends, which lost 3 bases and 3 bases, there was a span of 8 bases. The germline CDR1 and CDR2 sequences are LNHDA and SQIVND (reference sequence). The CDR3 is 13 amino acids.

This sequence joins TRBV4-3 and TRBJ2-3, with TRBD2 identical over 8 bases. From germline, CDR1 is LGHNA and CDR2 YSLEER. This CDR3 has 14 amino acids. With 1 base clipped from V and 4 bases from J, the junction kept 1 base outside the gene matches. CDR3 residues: CASSQVSGADTQYF. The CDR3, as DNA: TGCGCCAGCAGCCAAGTTAGCGGGGCAGATACGCAGTATTTT.

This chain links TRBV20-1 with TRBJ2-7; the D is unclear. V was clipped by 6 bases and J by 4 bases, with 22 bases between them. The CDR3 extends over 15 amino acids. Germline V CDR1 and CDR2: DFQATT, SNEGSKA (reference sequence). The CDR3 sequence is CSATRMASPPYEQYF. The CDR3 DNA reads TGCAGTGCCACGAGGATGGCGAGCCCCCCTTACGAGCAGTACTTC.

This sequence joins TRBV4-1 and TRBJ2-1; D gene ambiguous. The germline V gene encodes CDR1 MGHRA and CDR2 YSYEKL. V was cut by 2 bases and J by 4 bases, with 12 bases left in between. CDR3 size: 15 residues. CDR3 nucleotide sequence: TGCGCCAGCAGCCAACGATTCGACGGATACAATGAGCAGTTCTTC. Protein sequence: CASSQRFDGYNEQFF.

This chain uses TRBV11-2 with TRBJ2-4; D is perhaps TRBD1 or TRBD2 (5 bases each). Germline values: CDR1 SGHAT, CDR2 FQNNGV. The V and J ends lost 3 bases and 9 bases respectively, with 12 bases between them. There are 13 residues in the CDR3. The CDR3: CASSFEGLGIQYF. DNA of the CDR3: TGTGCCAGCAGCTTTGAGGGGCTTGGCATTCAGTACTTC.

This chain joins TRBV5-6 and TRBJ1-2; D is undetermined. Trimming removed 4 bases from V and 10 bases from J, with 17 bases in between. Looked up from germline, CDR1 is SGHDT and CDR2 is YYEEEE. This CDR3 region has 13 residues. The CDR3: CASSLVFGLSYTF. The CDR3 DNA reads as TGTGCCAGCAGCCTTGTGTTCGGCCTGTCCTACACCTTC.